Reported below is one T cell receptor beta chain. Its antigen is currently unknown. V was clipped by 0 bases and J by 1 base, with 9 bases between them. Per the germline V gene, CDR1 is LNHNV and CDR2 is YYDKDF (reference sequence). The CDR3 runs 16 residues. This sample was taken from a study of T-cell memory formation after mild COVID-19. Notes on the study in general: Day 37-peaking second-wave clones had unconfirmed SARS-CoV-2 specificity. Clones that got smaller from day 15 to 85 had even CD4/CD8, while clones growing later tipped toward CD4+. Memory sampled before infection contained some responding clones, suggesting cross-reactive memory joined. Among CD4+ contracting clones, most were CM and EM, and CD8+ ones EMRA.

Each CDR3 protein gets one entry after TCRdb re-called the 5' RACE reads with MiXCR. The data show about 270,000 distinct CDR3 sequences, about a sixth seen once. V is TRBV15 and J is TRBJ2-2; D remains unclear. Material: PBMCs or a T cell subset sorted from them (not recorded which). The clonotype was recovered from a young man who had mild COVID-19 (a few samples of this study predate the infection). Cell type and time point are not known. The DNA of the CDR3 is TGTGCCACCAGCAGAGATCTGCAGGAGAACACCGGGGAGCTGTTTTTT. This codes for CATSRDLQENTGELFF.